This TCR beta chain was observed in a study of T cell responses to AZD1222 COVID-19 vaccine. For the study at large: The analysis combined second doses at about 4 or about 12 weeks. Study-level points and caveats: The donor cohort was predominantly white British with a female majority, and clonal diversity may have been underestimated. Reports indicate that nearly half of spike-specific TCRs are directed at unmutated variant regions. Regions 160-218 and 743-854 dominated among vaccine-associated CD4 TCRs spanning spike.

This table comes from immunoSEQ multiplex PCR, and its TCRdb copy is limited to in-frame clones, with some not included. This sample has fewer than 120,000 clones; around 90% occur once, and the top ten carry around 1.7%. The ends were cut back, 6 bases at V and 1 base at J, with 15 bases in the middle. This CDR3 comprises 15 residues. Germline V lookup: CDR1 SEHNR, CDR2 FQNEAQ (reference sequence). Notes on this clone: Its antigen is unknown.

The chain recombines TRBV7-9 with TRBJ1-1; D is uncertain. Material: peripheral blood, obtained on day 0 of AZD1222 vaccination. This clonotype was sampled from an adult in good health. The CDR3 region is CASRSGPKGNTEAFF. CDR3 nucleotides: TGTGCCAGCAGATCTGGGCCAAAGGGGAACACTGAAGCTTTCTTT.